This TCR beta chain came from a study of metastatic and nonmetastatic thyroid tumors. Study overall: The study looked at repertoires side by side in blood and in tumor or nodule tissue from malignant and benign thyroid patients. Study-level results: For both blood and tumor, malignant thyroid tumors reportedly showed significantly higher TCR beta diversity than benign nodules did.

There were no patients who had received any treatment before thyroid surgery. Per the original data handling: Using the CDR3 differences seen across clinicopathological groups, the authors built a distant-metastasis classifier for papillary thyroid cancer, which was meant to discriminate distant-metastatic patients. MiXCR was used by TCRdb to re-call the PCR reads. TCRdb, not the original authors, processed these V and J calls. The sample carries roughly 57,000 clones, more than 20% recorded once. This clone occurred many times. The antigen remains undetermined. Germline CDR1 reads KGHSH; CDR2 reads LQKENI. Trimming took 3 bases from V and 6 from J; bases not matched to a gene: 7. The CDR3 spans 17 residues.

This chain links TRBV18 with TRBJ2-2, with 13 bases lining up with TRBD2. This receptor was obtained from a female donor with papillary thyroid cancer or a benign thyroid nodule (not recorded which). Some clones in this sample may be carry-over from other donors' samples. The sequencing sample was made of blood. The CDR3 DNA follows: TGTGCCAGCTCACCTTACCGGACTAGCGGGAGCTCCGGGGAGCTGTTTTTT. It translates to CASSPYRTSGSSGELFF.